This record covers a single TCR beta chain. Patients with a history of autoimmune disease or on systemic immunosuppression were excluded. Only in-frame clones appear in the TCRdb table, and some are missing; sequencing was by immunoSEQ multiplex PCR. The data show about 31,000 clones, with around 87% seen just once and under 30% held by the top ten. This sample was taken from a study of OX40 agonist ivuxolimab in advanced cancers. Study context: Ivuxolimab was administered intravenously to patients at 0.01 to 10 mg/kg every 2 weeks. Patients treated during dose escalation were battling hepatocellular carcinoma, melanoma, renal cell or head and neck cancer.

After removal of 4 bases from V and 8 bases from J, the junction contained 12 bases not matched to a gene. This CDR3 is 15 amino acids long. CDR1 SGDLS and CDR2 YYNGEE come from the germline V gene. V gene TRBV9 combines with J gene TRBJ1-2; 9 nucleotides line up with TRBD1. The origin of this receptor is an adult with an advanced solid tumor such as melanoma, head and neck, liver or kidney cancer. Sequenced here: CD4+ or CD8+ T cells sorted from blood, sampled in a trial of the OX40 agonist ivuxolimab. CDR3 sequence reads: CASSQGTGTVSGYTF. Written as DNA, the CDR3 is TGTGCCAGCAGCCAAGGGACAGGGACGGTTTCGGGCTACACCTTC.